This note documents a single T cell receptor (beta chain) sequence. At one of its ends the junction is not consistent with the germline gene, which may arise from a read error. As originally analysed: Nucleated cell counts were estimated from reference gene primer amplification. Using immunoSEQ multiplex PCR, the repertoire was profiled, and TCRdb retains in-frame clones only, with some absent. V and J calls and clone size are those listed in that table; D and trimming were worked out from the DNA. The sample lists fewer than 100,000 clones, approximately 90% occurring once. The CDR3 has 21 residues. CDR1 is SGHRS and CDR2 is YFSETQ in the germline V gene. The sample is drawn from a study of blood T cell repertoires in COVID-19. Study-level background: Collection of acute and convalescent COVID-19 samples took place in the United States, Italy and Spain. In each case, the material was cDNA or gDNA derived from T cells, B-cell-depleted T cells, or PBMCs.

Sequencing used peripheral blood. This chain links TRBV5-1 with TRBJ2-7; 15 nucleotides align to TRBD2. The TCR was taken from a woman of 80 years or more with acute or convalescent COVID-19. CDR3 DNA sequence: TGCGCCAGCAGTTTGGACGGAATACCGGGACTAGCGGGAGGTCGGTCCTACGAGCAGTACTTC. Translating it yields CASSLDGIPGLAGGRSYEQYF. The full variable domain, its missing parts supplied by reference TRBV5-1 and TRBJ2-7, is KAGVTQTPRYLIKTRGQQVTLSCSPISGHRSVSWYQQTPGQGLQFLFEYFSETQRNKGNFPGRFSGRQFSNSRSEMNVSTLELGDSALYLCASSLDGIPGLAGGRSYEQYFGPGTRLTVT.